Reported below is one TCR beta chain. This entry is derived from a study of PD-L1 blockade in urothelial cancer. Study in general: Chemotherapy regimens numbering 0 to 3 had been given to patients. Blood samples had a median of 141,255 T cells.

Spiked synthetic TCR analogs estimated absolute template abundance per PCR. Assay: immunoSEQ multiplex PCR; the TCRdb copy retains only in-frame clones and omits some. This table has roughly 74,000 clones, about 85% appearing once. The germline CDR1 and CDR2 sequences are SGHRS and YFSETQ. This CDR3 is built from 17 residues. After removal of 6 bases from V and 0 bases from J, the junction contained 8 bases not matched to a gene. Pretreatment sampling and on-treatment sampling together yielded between 1 and 8 samples for each patient. Source: PBMCs, taken around atezolizumab (anti-PD-L1) treatment. The TCR sequence derives from a woman in her 70s with urothelial cancer. V is TRBV5-1 and J is TRBJ2-6; 8 positions match TRBD2. The CDR3: CASTGSAGGSGANVLTF. CDR3 bases: TGCGCCAGCACCGGTAGCGCGGGAGGCTCTGGGGCCAACGTCCTGACTTTC.